Listed here are 6 T cell receptor beta chains from one sample, sequenced in a study of shared clonotypes between healthy human individuals (TCRdb year 2020). Library construction relied on the immunoSEQ multiplex PCR assay. TCRdb's version of the immuneACCESS table is confined to in-frame rearrangements and falls short of the full clone set. An unresolved V gene accounts for under half of the shortfall where checked; the remainder is of unknown origin. For this sample there are 1 million to 1.2 million clones; roughly 77% appear just once. About 0.89% of the sample rests with the top ten. The sequenced sample was memory CD4+ T cells from PBMCs. The sample's cell subset or site label, in plain terms: CD45RA-negative fraction. These receptors originate from a man between 18 and 29 years old in good health. Some clones in this sample may be carry-over from other donors' samples.

This clone turned up a few times. The chain is built from TRBV10-2 and TRBJ1-2, with D uncertain. V was trimmed by 0 bases and J by 4 bases, leaving 6 bases between them. Germline V lookup: CDR1 WSHSY, CDR2 SAAADI. The CDR3 length is 13 residues. The CDR3 nucleotides are TGCGCCAGCAGTGAGTCAATTGCCTATGGCTACACCTTC. Translated, it gives CASSESIAYGYTF.

This chain connects TRBV29-1 to TRBJ2-5; either TRBD1 or TRBD2 may fit D (5 bases each). Germline V gene data show CDR1 as SQVTM and CDR2 as ANQGSEA. V was cut by 0 bases and J by 4 bases, with 12 bases left in between. The CDR3 runs to 14 residues. The CDR3 DNA reads TGCAGCGTTGAAGATACTAGTGGGGGAGAGACCCAGTACTTC. Protein product: CSVEDTSGGETQYF. Combining the CDR3 with reference TRBV29-1 and TRBJ2-5 gives the whole variable domain SAVISQKPSRDICQRGTSLTIQCQVDSQVTMMFWYRQQPGQSLTLIATANQGSEATYESGFVIDKFPISRPNLTFSTLTVSNMSPEDSSIYLCSVEDTSGGETQYFGPGTRLLVL.

This chain uses TRBV11-2 with TRBJ2-1, with 10 bases identical to TRBD2. The CDR3 is 17 residues long. V dropped 6 bases and J dropped 5; count of bases not matched to a gene: 13. Germline V gene lookup returns CDR1 SGHAT and CDR2 FQNNGV. CDR3 coding DNA: TGTGCCAGCAGGCCGACGAGCGGGAGGGCCCGGGACAATGAGCAGTTCTTC. Translated: CASRPTSGRARDNEQFF.

This clone showed up many times. J is TRBJ1-5 and V is TRBV2; D is ambiguous. Germline V gene sequence: CDR1 SNHLY, CDR2 FYNNEI. V was pared by 3 bases and J by 6 bases, with 9 bases between. The CDR3 sequence is 13 residues long. CDR3 DNA sequence: TGTGCCAGCAGTGACCGGGAAAGTCAGCCCCAGCATTTT. As protein: CASSDRESQPQHF.

This clone was observed at least ten times. The chain combines TRBV9 with TRBJ2-1; perhaps TRBD2 as D (5 bases). The CDR3 runs 18 residues. V was shortened by 0 bases and J by 0 bases, with 16 bases between the two germline ends. CDR1 is SGDLS and CDR2 is YYNGEE in the germline V gene. CDR3 sequence reads: CASSVVRGADLSYNEQFF. CDR3 DNA sequence: TGTGCCAGCAGCGTAGTTCGGGGAGCGGACCTCTCCTACAATGAGCAGTTCTTC.

The chain recombines TRBV4-2 with TRBJ2-5; the match to TRBD2 covers 8 bases. The CDR3 sequence is 14 residues long. J gave up 2 bases and V 4 bases, and 3 bases lay outside the gene matches. CDR1 LGHNA and CDR2 YNFKEQ come from the germline V gene. The CDR3 is CASSPRGGQETQYF. CDR3 bases: TGTGCCAGCAGCCCCCGGGGGGGTCAAGAGACCCAGTACTTC.